A single T cell receptor beta chain is shown here with its context. This is likely a read error, given that the CDR3 carries no conserved phenylalanine or tryptophan at its end. The CDR3 is made up of 16 amino acids. From germline, CDR1 is SGHAT and CDR2 FQNNGV. The sample belongs to a study of tumor-infiltrating lymphocytes in primary liver carcinoma. DNA and RNA were both co-extracted from 20-30 mg of bulk tissue that had not been sorted. Production of TCR beta cDNA used around 0.45 ug total RNA together with a constant-region primer. Sequencing libraries for TCR beta derived from three nested multiplex PCR rounds that used slightly modified ARM-PCR. TRBV1-TRBV30 forward and Cbeta reverse primers drove the first two roughly 10-cycle rounds. One entry per CDR3 protein results from TCRdb running MiXCR on the multiplex PCR reads. The table lists about 120,000 distinct CDR3 sequences, around two thirds of them singletons.

This receptor was identified in a woman in her sixties with primary liver carcinoma and hepatitis B virus infection. The sample taken for sequencing was liver tumor tissue from sampling region 1. Sample subset: tumor region T1, superior pole. The rearrangement uses TRBV11-2 and TRBJ2-1, with 11 positions matching TRBD2. CDR3 sequence (DNA): TGTGTCAGTAGCCCCCGACTAGCGGGAACCTACAATGAGCAGTTCCTC. Amino acid sequence: CVSSPRLAGTYNEQFL.